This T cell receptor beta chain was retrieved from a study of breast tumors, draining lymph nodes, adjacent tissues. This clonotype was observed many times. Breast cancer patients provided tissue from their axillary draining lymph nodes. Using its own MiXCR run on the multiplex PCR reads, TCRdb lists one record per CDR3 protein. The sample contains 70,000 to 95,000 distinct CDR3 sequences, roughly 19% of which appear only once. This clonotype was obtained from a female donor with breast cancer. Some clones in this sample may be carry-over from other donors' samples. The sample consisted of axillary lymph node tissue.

CDR3 DNA sequence: TGTGCCACCAGTGACGCCGGGGGGAGGAAGCACGATGAGCAGTTCTTC. Translation gives CATSDAGGRKHDEQFF. The chain links TRBV24-1 to TRBJ2-1, with 7 bases fitting TRBD2. The ends lost 4 bases at V and 8 bases at J; junction bases unmatched: 13. This CDR3 has 16 residues. Germline V lookup: CDR1 KGHDR, CDR2 SFDVKD.